This is a list of T cell receptor beta chains from one sample in a study of a mutant IDH1 vaccine in newly diagnosed glioma. Profiling relied on immunoSEQ multiplex PCR, and the TCRdb table lists in-frame clones only, not all of them. The table records 55,000 to 70,000 clones, 80% to 90% of them present only once. The sample consisted of PBMCs, taken from a glioma patient treated with radiotherapy, temozolomide or both. The receptor set was obtained from a man aged 25 to 40 with glioma. CDR3s include the opening cysteine and the closing phenylalanine or tryptophan. The order of the fields is V gene, D gene, clone size, J gene, CDR3 protein, CDR3 DNA. A D gene is named only where the DNA matches it firmly. The size of a clone is reported for some rows only, either as once, few or many, or as a class for expanded clones.

TRBV5-1	TRBD1	NA	TRBJ1-5	CASSKQGPDSNQPQHF	TGCGCCAGCAGCAAACAGGGGCCCGATAGCAATCAGCCCCAGCATTTT
TRBV4-1	NA	NA	TRBJ2-7	CASSHPTGKKTYEQYF	TGCGCCAGCAGCCATCCCACAGGGAAAAAGACCTACGAGCAGTACTTC
TRBV6-5	NA	NA	TRBJ2-2	CASSYLTRTVGGELFF	TGTGCCAGCAGTTACCTAACCCGGACAGTCGGCGGGGAGCTGTTTTTT
TRBV7-6	NA	NA	TRBJ2-5	CASSSGHLTRTETQYF	TGTGCCAGCAGCTCAGGACACCTCACACGAACAGAGACCCAGTACTTC
TRBV5-1	TRBD2	NA	TRBJ2-5	CASSSLKIAGEYLYGETQYF	TGCGCCAGCAGCTCACTAAAGATAGCGGGGGAGTACCTTTATGGGGAGACCCAGTACTTC
TRBV5-4	TRBD2	NA	TRBJ2-5	CASSLPSGGQETQYF	TGTGCCAGCAGCTTGCCTAGCGGGGGCCAAGAGACCCAGTACTTC
TRBV5-1	NA	NA	TRBJ1-3	CATPKYDSGNTIYF	TGCGCCACCCCCAAGTATGACTCTGGAAACACCATATATTTT
TRBV5-6	NA	NA	TRBJ2-3	CASSVGHRTDTQYF	TGTGCCAGCAGCGTCGGGCACAGAACAGATACGCAGTATTTT
TRBV4-2	TRBD1	few	TRBJ1-1	CASSQIDRDDTEAFF	TGTGCCAGCAGCCAAATTGACAGGGACGACACTGAAGCTTTCTTT
TRBV2	NA	NA	TRBJ2-7	CASSSERGKGYEQYF	TGTGCCAGCAGCTCCGAACGGGGGAAGGGGTACGAGCAGTACTTC
TRBV11-2	TRBD1	NA	TRBJ2-1	CASSLGDRGFNEQFF	TGTGCCAGCAGCTTAGGGGACAGGGGATTTAATGAGCAGTTCTTC
TRBV6-5	NA	NA	TRBJ1-4	CASSKPPRGEKLFF	TGTGCCAGCAGTAAGCCCCCCAGAGGGGAAAAACTGTTTTTT
TRBV23-1	NA	NA	TRBJ1-1	CASSQSLPMNTEAFF	TGCGCCAGCAGTCAATCCTTACCCATGAACACTGAAGCTTTCTTT
TRBV6-5	NA	NA	TRBJ1-1	CASSRTGKTEAFF	TGTGCCAGCAGCAGGACTGGGAAGACTGAAGCTTTCTTT
TRBV4-1	NA	NA	TRBJ1-4	CASSISLGTPNEKLFF	TGCGCCAGCAGCATATCTCTGGGGACACCTAATGAAAAACTGTTTTTT
TRBV5-5	NA	NA	TRBJ1-1	CASSLRGFLTEAFF	TGTGCCAGCAGCTTGCGAGGGTTTTTAACTGAAGCTTTCTTT
TRBV10-2	NA	once	TRBJ2-7	CASSVRDISYEQYF	TGCGCCAGTTCCGTCCGGGACATTTCCTACGAGCAGTACTTC
TRBV5-1	TRBD1	NA	TRBJ1-4	CASSIKQGRGEKLFF	TGCGCCAGCAGCATAAAACAGGGGCGCGGTGAAAAACTGTTTTTT